These 12 T cell receptor beta chains were sequenced from one sample in a study of blood T cell repertoires in COVID-19. Some clones are missing from TCRdb's copy, which holds only in-frame ones; the method was immunoSEQ multiplex PCR. The table lists 250,000 or so clones, approximately 89% of them singletons, with 2.5% to 3.5% in the top ten. The sample was PBMCs or T cells enriched from blood (not recorded which). All receptors come from a woman aged 40 to 55 who had been exposed to COVID-19.

The chain recombines TRBV11-3 with TRBJ2-1, with TRBD2 identical over 8 bases. Trimming at V came to 5 bases and at J to 7 bases, leaving 4 bases not matched to a gene. The CDR3 has 13 residues. Germline lookup yields CDR1 SGHNT and CDR2 YENEEA. The CDR3 DNA reads TGTGCCAGCAGCCCCGCGGGGGGAAATGAGCAGTTCTTC. Translated, it gives CASSPAGGNEQFF.

The CDR3 region is CASSRSGGIRSGYTF. CDR3 bases: TGTGCCAGCAGTCGATCGGGGGGAATACGGAGTGGCTACACCTTC. The V call is TRBV7-9, the J call TRBJ1-2, with a tentative D call TRBD1 (5 bases). V was cut by 6 bases and J by 7 bases, with 21 bases left in between. Per germline, CDR1 SEHNR and CDR2 FQNEAQ (reference sequence). The CDR3 length is 15 residues. Full variable domain (rest looked up from reference TRBV7-9 and TRBJ1-2): DTGVSQNPRHKITKRGQNVTFRCDPISEHNRLYWYRQTLGQGPEFLTYFQNEAQLEKSRLLSDRFSAERPKGSFSTLEIQRTEQGDSAMYLCASSRSGGIRSGYTFGSGTRLTVV.

The rearrangement joins TRBV13 to TRBJ2-1; 8 bases are shared with TRBD2. There are 15 residues in the CDR3. Germline CDR1 reads PRHDT; CDR2 reads FYEKMQ (reference sequence). V gave up 6 bases and J gave up 1 base; unmatched junction bases: 5. The CDR3 sequence: CASRRLAGSYNEQFF. CDR3 DNA: TGTGCCAGCAGACGTTTAGCGGGATCCTACAATGAGCAGTTCTTC.

V usage is TRBV2 and J usage is TRBJ2-3; 10 bases map to TRBD2. Germline V CDR1 and CDR2: SNHLY, FYNNEI. The CDR3 runs to 12 residues. V lost 6 bases, J lost 6 bases, and 0 bases stayed unmatched. CDR3 sequence reads: CASRGLADTQYF. CDR3 sequence (DNA): TGTGCCAGCAGGGGACTAGCGGATACGCAGTATTTT. The variable domain in full, with the rest retrieved from reference TRBV2 and TRBJ2-3, is EPEVTQTPSHQVTQMGQEVILRCVPISNHLYFYWYRQILGQKVEFLVSFYNNEISEKSEIFDDQFSVERPDGSNFTLKIRSTKLEDSAMYFCASRGLADTQYFGPGTRLTVL.

Turning to this clone: Other DNA sequences in the same sample also yield this CDR3. The chain uses TRBV5-1 and TRBJ2-2; D possibly corresponds to TRBD2 (5 bases). V gave up 2 bases and J gave up 1 base, with 6 bases separating them. The CDR3 length is 14 residues. The germline V gene encodes CDR1 SGHRS and CDR2 YFSETQ. As DNA, the CDR3 is TGCGCCAGCAGCTTTGGAGGGAACACCGGGGAGCTGTTTTTT. Translated, it gives CASSFGGNTGELFF.

A single count supports this clone. The rearrangement joins TRBV10-3 to TRBJ1-1; no definite D call. The CDR3 runs to 12 residues. Trimming removed 6 bases at V and 5 bases at J, with 10 bases between. CDR1 and CDR2 from the germline V gene are ENHRY and SYGVKD. This CDR3 is CAISAPGTEAFF. CDR3 in DNA: TGTGCCATCAGCGCCCCCGGGACTGAAGCTTTCTTT.

A single count supports this clone. The V and J genes are TRBV19 and TRBJ1-5; D is undetermined. V lost 2 bases, J lost 6 bases, and 17 bases lay in between. This CDR3 region has 16 residues. Germline V gene lookup returns CDR1 LNHDA and CDR2 SQIVND (reference sequence). CDR3 sequence: CASSIYGLARSQPQHF. In nucleotides, the CDR3 is TGTGCCAGTAGTATATACGGTTTGGCGAGGAGTCAGCCCCAGCATTTT.

J is TRBJ2-1 and V is TRBV11-3, with 9 nucleotides matching TRBD2. Germline V CDR1 and CDR2: SGHNT, YENEEA. V shed 1 base and J 5 bases; nucleotides not matched to a gene: 18. The CDR3 totals 20 residues. The CDR3: CASSLATPYSLSGRNNEQFF. CDR3 sequence (DNA): TGTGCCAGCAGCTTAGCGACCCCTTATTCGCTGAGCGGGAGGAACAATGAGCAGTTCTTC.

This chain joins TRBV3-1 (or the pseudogene TRBV3-2) and TRBJ1-4; D is perhaps TRBD1 (6 bases). Germline lookup yields CDR1 LGHDT and CDR2 YNNKEL (reference sequence). The V end was cut by 2 bases, the J end by 8 bases, with 15 bases between. This CDR3 spans 15 amino acids. The CDR3 protein is CASSQRSQGGEKLFF. The CDR3 DNA reads TGTGCCAGCAGCCAACGTTCACAGGGCGGGGAAAAACTGTTTTTT.

J is TRBJ2-1 and V is TRBV9; 9 bases align to TRBD2. With 0 bases clipped from V and 4 bases from J, the junction kept 5 bases outside the gene matches. The CDR3 is 16 residues long. Germline CDR1 and CDR2: SGDLS and YYNGEE. In DNA form, the CDR3 reads TGTGCCAGCAGCGTAGGGCTAGCGGGAAGGTACAATGAGCAGTTCTTC. It specifies CASSVGLAGRYNEQFF.

This clone was found once. The J gene is TRBJ2-1, the V gene TRBV5-4, with D perhaps matching TRBD2 (6 bases). The V end was cut by 2 bases, the J end by 10 bases, with 13 bases between. This CDR3 has 13 amino acids. Germline assignment: CDR1 SGHNT and CDR2 YYREEE (reference sequence). CDR3 coding DNA: TGTGCCAGCAGCTTCGGCGGGAATCGCGAGCAGTTCTTC. It is translated as CASSFGGNREQFF. Full variable domain (missing parts from reference TRBV5-4 and TRBJ2-1): ETGVTQSPTHLIKTRGQQVTLRCSSQSGHNTVSWYQQALGQGPQFIFQYYREEENGRGNFPPRFSGLQFPNYSSELNVNALELDDSALYLCASSFGGNREQFFGPGTRLTVL.

The table lists this clone with a count of one. In nucleotides, the CDR3 is TGTGCCAGCAGTTTACATGGCAAGGGGGAGCAGTTCTTC. This encodes CASSLHGKGEQFF. V is TRBV12-3 or TRBV12-4 and J is TRBJ2-1; D is perhaps TRBD1 (5 bases). V was pared by 2 bases and J by 10 bases, with 12 bases between. The CDR3 is 13 residues long.